This record concerns one TCR beta chain sequence. What it binds is not known. This specimen belongs to a study of cytomegalovirus exposure and HLA in healthy donors. Whole-study results and caveats: Within the data, a cluster of highly shared sequence variants was likely a sequencing artifact.

Germline V gene lookup returns CDR1 SGHVS and CDR2 FQNEAQ. The CDR3 length is 17 residues. Trimming left V 3 bases short and J 2 bases short, with 20 bases between. The PCR ran on 60 Vbeta and 13 Jbeta primers. Assay used: immunoSEQ multiplex PCR; TCRdb lists only in-frame clones, some missing. The table includes about 150,000 clones, 73% detected once. The TCR was taken from a woman aged 18-35 years in good health and CMV-seropositive. The chain has TRBV7-8 and TRBJ2-7; unclear D gene. The sample taken for sequencing was PBMCs. The CDR3 loop is CASSFSRSNTETYEQYF. CDR3 nucleotides: TGTGCCAGCAGCTTCTCACGGAGCAACACGGAGACCTACGAGCAGTACTTC.